The 21 T cell receptor beta chains below were found in one sample sequenced in a study of CD4 T cells in relation to SARS-CoV-2 and coronaviruses. These receptors have no identified antigens. The data were produced by immunoSEQ multiplex PCR, yet TCRdb's version contains in-frame clones alone and is incomplete. Of some 35,000 clones listed, approximately 77% are singletons. The sample taken for sequencing was naive CD4+ T cells from PBMCs, cultured in vitro. Noted subset: naive CD4+ T cells isolated by negative enrichment. The receptor source for this set is an adult with COVID-19.

This sequence joins TRBV4-2 and TRBJ2-1; TRBD2 matches at 11 bases. This CDR3 contains 21 residues. The V gene's germline CDR1 is LGHNA and CDR2 YNFKEQ. V lost 1 base and J lost 4; bases outside the gene matches: 18. In nucleotides, the CDR3 is TGTGCCAGCAGCCAAGCCCAAAGCCTGGTTAGCGGGAGGGCCGGGTACAATGAGCAGTTCTTC. Its protein is CASSQAQSLVSGRAGYNEQFF.

CDR3 in DNA: TGTGCCAGCAGCCCGACTAGCGGGATATATGGCAAAAACATTCAGTACTTC. Its protein is CASSPTSGIYGKNIQYF. The genes are TRBV3-1 (or the pseudogene TRBV3-2) and TRBJ2-4; 11 bases fit TRBD2. In germline, CDR1 is LGHDT, CDR2 YNNKEL (reference sequence). The CDR3 sequence is 17 residues long. J was trimmed by 3 bases and V by 4 bases; bases with no gene match: 8.

The gene calls are TRBV19 and TRBJ2-3; tentatively, D is TRBD1 or TRBD2 (5 bases each). This CDR3 has 15 residues. Germline CDR1 and CDR2: LNHDA and SQIVND (reference sequence). Trimming stripped 3 bases from V and 2 bases from J, with 12 bases between. The CDR3 here is CASSIGSGTTDTQYF. The CDR3 region has the DNA TGTGCCAGTAGTATCGGGTCAGGGACCACAGATACGCAGTATTTT.

The chain employs TRBV29-1 and TRBJ2-2, with unresolved D. Trimming removed 7 bases at V and 3 bases at J, with 12 bases between. Germline CDR1 SQVTM, CDR2 ANQGSEA. The CDR3 covers 13 residues. The CDR3 DNA reads TGCAGCGCCCACGGCCCAGACACCGGGGAGCTGTTTTTT. Its translation is CSAHGPDTGELFF.

The V gene is TRBV20-1, the J gene TRBJ2-7; 7 bases are shared with TRBD1. The J segment lost 3 bases and the V segment lost 3 bases, leaving 5 bases of the junction unmatched. CDR3 length: 13 residues. CDR1 and CDR2 from the germline V gene are DFQATT and SNEGSKA (reference sequence). CDR3 in DNA: TGCAGTGCTAGTATCGCAGGGGGCTACGAGCAGTACTTC. It yields the protein CSASIAGGYEQYF.

This clone was seen a handful of times. The chain uses TRBV4-1 and TRBJ2-6, with D possibly matching TRBD2 (7 bases). The CDR3 runs to 17 residues. The germline V and J ends were trimmed by 4 bases and 0 bases, with 13 bases remaining between them. CDR1 and CDR2 (germline): MGHRA, YSYEKL. CDR3 nucleotide sequence: TGCGCCAGCAGCCTTGGGGGGGGCTCCTCTGGGGCCAACGTCCTGACTTTC. This encodes CASSLGGGSSGANVLTF.

This sequence joins TRBV28 and TRBJ2-5; 9 nucleotides align to TRBD2. The CDR3 is 14 amino acids. Germline V lookup: CDR1 MDHEN, CDR2 SYDVKM. V was pared by 2 bases and J by 3 bases, with 1 base of the junction left unmatched. The CDR3 DNA reads TGTGCCAGCAGTTTACCTAGCGGGAAAGAGACCCAGTACTTC. As protein: CASSLPSGKETQYF.

V and J are TRBV3-1 (or the pseudogene TRBV3-2) and TRBJ2-7; 10 bases fit TRBD1. Germline CDR1 is LGHDT and CDR2 is YNNKEL (reference sequence). The CDR3 length is 15 residues. Trimming cost V 0 bases and J 6 bases; bases outside gene matches: 5. This CDR3 reads CASSQDLTGGFEQYF. CDR3 coding DNA: TGTGCCAGCAGCCAAGATCTGACAGGGGGCTTCGAGCAGTACTTC.

This sequence joins TRBV28 and TRBJ1-6; D unclear. Germline V lookup: CDR1 MDHEN, CDR2 SYDVKM. The V gene lost 4 bases and the J gene lost 7 bases, with 17 bases spanning the gap. CDR3 length: 16 amino acids. The CDR3 bases are TGTGCCAGCAGTTCGAGGTGGCGGATATCAAATTCACCCCTCCACTTT. Residues: CASSSRWRISNSPLHF.

This chain's CDR3 is CASSSGGLAGWSYEQYF. The CDR3 nucleotides read TGTGCCAGCAGCTCGGGTGGACTAGCGGGTTGGTCCTACGAGCAGTACTTC. The J gene is TRBJ2-7, the V gene TRBV7-2, with 11 bases identical to TRBD2. J lost 1 base, V lost 4 bases, and 9 bases had no gene match. CDR3 length equals 17 residues. Germline V gene sequence: CDR1 SGHTA, CDR2 FQGNSA. The whole variable domain, filled in from reference TRBV7-2 and TRBJ2-7, reads GAGVSQSPSNKVTEKGKDVELRCDPISGHTALYWYRQSLGQGLEFLIYFQGNSAPDKSGLPSDRFSAERTGGSVSTLTIQRTQQEDSAVYLCASSSGGLAGWSYEQYFGPGTRLTVT.

The rearrangement uses TRBV7-2 and TRBJ2-1; D not certain. Trimming pared 5 bases from V and 5 bases from J, leaving 7 bases between. This CDR3 comprises 12 residues. The germline CDR1 and CDR2 sequences are SGHTA and FQGNSA. The CDR3 reads CASSPTHNEQFF. The CDR3 DNA reads as TGTGCCAGCAGCCCTACCCACAATGAGCAGTTCTTC.

The gene calls are TRBV6-5 and TRBJ2-7; D gene uncertain. Per the germline V gene, CDR1 is MNHEY and CDR2 is SVGAGI. The CDR3 totals 14 residues. Trimming pared 6 bases from V and 2 bases from J, leaving 14 bases between. The CDR3 region is CASSQTRPAYEQYF. CDR3 nucleotides: TGTGCCAGCAGCCAGACACGCCCAGCCTACGAGCAGTACTTC.

CDR3 amino acids: CACSDRGAFNTEAFF. CDR3 DNA sequence: TGTGCCTGCTCCGACAGGGGGGCCTTTAATACTGAAGCTTTCTTT. The V call is TRBV10-3, the J call TRBJ1-1; 9 bases are a match to TRBD1. Germline lookup yields CDR1 ENHRY and CDR2 SYGVKD. The junction had 15 bases not matched to a gene; V was cut back by 11 bases and J by 5 bases. The CDR3 covers 15 residues.

This clone was detected a few times. V gene TRBV5-1 combines with J gene TRBJ2-7; D is perhaps TRBD1 or TRBD2 (5 bases each). Deletions cut 8 bases from V and 0 bases from J, with 12 bases between. Per the germline V gene, CDR1 is SGHRS and CDR2 is YFSETQ. The CDR3 has 13 amino acids. The CDR3: CASREGFSYEQYF. CDR3 in DNA: TGCGCCAGTAGAGAGGGGTTCTCCTACGAGCAGTACTTC.

The chain uses TRBV2 and TRBJ2-7, with 9 nucleotides matching TRBD1. This CDR3 has 14 residues. J gave up 4 bases and V 6 bases, and 7 bases lay outside the gene matches. From germline, CDR1 is SNHLY and CDR2 FYNNEI. CDR3 DNA sequence: TGTGCCAGCAGGGACAGGGGCTCGACTTACGAGCAGTACTTC. Residues: CASRDRGSTYEQYF.

The rearrangement joins TRBV3-1 (or the pseudogene TRBV3-2) to TRBJ2-7; TRBD2 agrees at 7 bases. With 0 bases clipped from V and 5 bases from J, the junction kept 10 bases outside the gene matches. Germline V gives CDR1 LGHDT, CDR2 YNNKEL (reference sequence). The CDR3 is 16 amino acids. The CDR3: CASSQDLGGSPDEQYF. CDR3 in DNA: TGTGCCAGCAGCCAAGATTTGGGGGGGAGCCCTGACGAGCAGTACTTC.

The chain combines TRBV4-2 with TRBJ2-7; 9 bases fit TRBD2. The CDR3 is 18 residues long. Germline trimming cut 0 bases from V and 2 bases from J; bases unmatched to any gene: 11. In germline, CDR1 is LGHNA, CDR2 YNFKEQ. The CDR3 reads CASSQERAAGGRAYEQYF. CDR3 DNA: TGTGCCAGCAGCCAAGAAAGGGCCGCCGGCGGGAGGGCCTACGAGCAGTACTTC.

This chain links TRBV30 with TRBJ2-6; 7 nucleotides agree with TRBD2. The CDR3 is made up of 14 amino acids. Germline V gene sequence: CDR1 GTSNPN, CDR2 SVGIG (reference sequence). The V segment lost 7 bases and the J segment 1 base; nucleotides outside the gene matches: 4. Written as DNA, the CDR3 is TGTGCCTCCCACGGGGGGTCTGGGGCCAACGTCCTGACTTTC. It specifies CASHGGSGANVLTF.

This clone was seen a single time. The chain is built from TRBV3-1 (or the pseudogene TRBV3-2) and TRBJ2-5; 10 bases line up with TRBD2. V shed 1 base and J 5 bases; nucleotides not matched to a gene: 13. Germline CDR1 LGHDT, CDR2 YNNKEL (reference sequence). The CDR3 extends over 18 amino acids. Here the CDR3 DNA reads TGTGCCAGCAGCCAAGGTCTGGTAGCGGGAGGCTCCGGGGAGACCCAGTACTTC. This translates into CASSQGLVAGGSGETQYF.

The chain links TRBV9 to TRBJ2-7; D perhaps matches TRBD2 (5 bases). Deletions cut 3 bases from V and 3 bases from J, with 16 bases between. Germline CDR1 SGDLS, CDR2 YYNGEE. This CDR3 has 15 amino acids. CDR3 sequence: CASSAASGGGYEQYF. The CDR3 DNA follows: TGTGCCAGCAGCGCCGCTTCGGGTGGAGGCTACGAGCAGTACTTC.

The chain joins TRBV10-1 to TRBJ1-1, with D unresolved. The germline V gene has CDR1 WNHNN and CDR2 SYGVQD (reference sequence). V was trimmed by 10 bases and J by 0 bases, leaving 18 bases between them. The CDR3 extends over 15 amino acids. Here the CDR3 DNA reads TGCGCCATCAAACTGAAGACATACCTGAACACTGAAGCTTTCTTT. It yields the protein CAIKLKTYLNTEAFF.